One T cell receptor (beta chain) is described in this entry. Antigen: not known. TCRdb reprocessed the RT-PCR reads with MiXCR, giving one entry per CDR3 protein. Of around 540,000 distinct CDR3 sequences listed, around 11% were seen once; the top ten hold 10%. Trimming cost V 5 bases and J 9 bases, with 11 bases left between them. CDR1 is LGHDT, CDR2 YNNKEL, per germline (reference sequence). The CDR3 runs to 12 residues. This entry comes from a study of response to subunit inactivated influenza vaccine. Broader study findings: Few new T cells, the authors suggested, are recruited by each seasonal influenza vaccination.

The TCR comes from a man between 45 and 60 years old who received an inactivated influenza vaccine. Sequenced material: PBMCs from blood, taken on the day of vaccination. J is TRBJ2-1 and V is TRBV3-1; D gene unclear. CDR3 residues: CASSNVILEQFF. The CDR3 region has the DNA TGTGCCAGCAGCAACGTTATTCTTGAGCAGTTCTTC.